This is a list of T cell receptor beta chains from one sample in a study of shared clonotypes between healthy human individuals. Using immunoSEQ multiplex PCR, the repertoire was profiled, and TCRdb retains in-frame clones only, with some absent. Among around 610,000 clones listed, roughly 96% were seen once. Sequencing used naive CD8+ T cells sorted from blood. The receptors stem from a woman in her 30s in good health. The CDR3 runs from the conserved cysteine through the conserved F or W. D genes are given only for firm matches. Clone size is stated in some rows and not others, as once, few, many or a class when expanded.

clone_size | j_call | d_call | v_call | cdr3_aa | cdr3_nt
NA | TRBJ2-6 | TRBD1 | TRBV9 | CASSPRPGTGGPGANVLTF | TGTGCCAGCAGCCCACGCCCCGGGACAGGGGGCCCCGGGGCCAACGTCCTGACTTTC
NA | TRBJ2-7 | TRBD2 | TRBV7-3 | CASSLRTSGSYEQYF | TGTGCCAGCAGCTTGAGGACTAGCGGGAGTTACGAGCAGTACTTC
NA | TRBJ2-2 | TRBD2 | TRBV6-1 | CASSELAGQQGTGELFF | TGTGCCAGCAGCGAACTAGCGGGCCAACAAGGGACCGGGGAGCTGTTTTTT
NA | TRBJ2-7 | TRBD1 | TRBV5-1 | CASSPGQGEIYEQYF | TGCGCCAGCAGCCCTGGACAGGGGGAGATCTACGAGCAGTACTTC
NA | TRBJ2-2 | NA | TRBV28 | CASSFDFTGELFF | TGTGCCAGCAGTTTTGACTTCACCGGGGAGCTGTTTTTT
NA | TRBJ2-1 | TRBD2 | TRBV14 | CASSQGTRGNEQFF | TGTGCCAGCAGCCAAGGGACTAGAGGCAATGAGCAGTTCTTC
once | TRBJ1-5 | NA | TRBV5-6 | CASSPGTATDFNQPQHF | TGTGCCAGCAGCCCCGGGACGGCGACGGATTTCAATCAGCCCCAGCATTTT
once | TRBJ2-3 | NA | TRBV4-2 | CASSQYPGSTDTQYF | TGTGCCAGCAGCCAATACCCCGGGAGCACAGATACGCAGTATTTT
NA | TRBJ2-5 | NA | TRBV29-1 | CSVELPSSAAQYF | TGCAGCGTTGAATTGCCTAGCTCAGCGGCCCAGTACTTC
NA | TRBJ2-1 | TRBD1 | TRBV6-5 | CASSPGQGYNEQFF | TGTGCCAGCAGTCCGGGACAGGGTTACAATGAGCAGTTCTTC
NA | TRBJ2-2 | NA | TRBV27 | CASSLYYRSGPTNTGELFF | TGTGCCAGCAGTTTATACTACAGGTCTGGGCCCACGAACACCGGGGAGCTGTTTTTT
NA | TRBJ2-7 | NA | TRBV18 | CASSPTRDGQYEQYF | TGTGCCAGCTCACCCACCCGGGACGGTCAGTACGAGCAGTACTTC
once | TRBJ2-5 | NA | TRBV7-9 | CASRMAPDPKETQYF | TGTGCCAGCAGGATGGCCCCCGACCCAAAGGAGACCCAGTACTTC
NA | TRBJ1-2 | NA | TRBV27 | CASSTIGGAGGYTF | TGTGCCAGCAGTACGATAGGGGGGGCTGGTGGCTACACCTTC
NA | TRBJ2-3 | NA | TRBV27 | CASSLGWGANTQYF | TGTGCCAGCAGTTTGGGGTGGGGGGCTAATACGCAGTATTTT
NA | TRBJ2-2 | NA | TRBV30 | CAWNPGTGELFF | TGTGCCTGGAACCCGGGAACCGGGGAGCTGTTTTTT
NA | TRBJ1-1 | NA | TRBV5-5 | CASSLAGQLTEAFF | TGTGCCAGCAGCTTGGCCGGGCAGCTCACTGAAGCTTTCTTT
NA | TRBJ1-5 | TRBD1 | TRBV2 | CASRHGQGENQPQHF | TGTGCCAGCAGACACGGACAGGGAGAAAATCAGCCCCAGCATTTT
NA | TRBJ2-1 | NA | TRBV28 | CASSFPLAQWDNIDEQFF | TGTGCCAGCAGTTTCCCTCTTGCCCAGTGGGATAATATCGATGAGCAGTTCTTC
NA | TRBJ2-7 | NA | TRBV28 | CASSLSATAYEQYF | TGTGCCAGCAGTTTATCCGCCACCGCCTACGAGCAGTACTTC
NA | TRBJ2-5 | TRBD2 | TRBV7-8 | CASSLVLAGVEETQYF | TGTGCCAGCAGCTTAGTCCTAGCGGGAGTGGAAGAGACCCAGTACTTC
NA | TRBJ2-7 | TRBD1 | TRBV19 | CASSLWTGAGEQYF | TGTGCCAGTAGTTTATGGACAGGGGCCGGCGAGCAGTACTTC
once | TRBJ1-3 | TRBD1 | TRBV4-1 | CASSPGVRDSETIYF | TGCGCCAGCAGCCCAGGAGTCCGGGACAGTGAAACCATATATTTT
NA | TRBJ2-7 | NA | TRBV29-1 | CSVDSAYEQYF | TGCAGCGTTGACAGCGCCTACGAGCAGTACTTC
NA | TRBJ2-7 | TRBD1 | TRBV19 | CASSSRDSYEQYF | TGTGCCAGTAGTTCCCGGGACAGCTACGAGCAGTACTTC
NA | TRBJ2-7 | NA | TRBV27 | CASSWGTSYEQYF | TGTGCCAGCAGTTGGGGAACCTCCTACGAGCAGTACTTC
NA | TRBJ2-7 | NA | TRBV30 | CAWGDLEAYEQYF | TGTGCCTGGGGGGACTTGGAGGCTTACGAGCAGTACTTC